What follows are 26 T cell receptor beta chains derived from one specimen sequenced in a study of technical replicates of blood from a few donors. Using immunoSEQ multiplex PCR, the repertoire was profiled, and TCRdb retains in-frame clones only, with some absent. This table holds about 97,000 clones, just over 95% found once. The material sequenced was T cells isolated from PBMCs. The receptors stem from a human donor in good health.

This CDR3 reads CASSYTGTSGNEQFF. CDR3 DNA sequence: TGTGCCAGCAGCTACACCGGGACTTCCGGGAATGAGCAGTTCTTC. The V call is TRBV6-6, the J call TRBJ2-1; D perhaps matches TRBD2 (6 bases). The CDR3 covers 15 residues. Germline CDR1 MNHNY, CDR2 SVGAGI (reference sequence). The germline V and J ends were trimmed by 6 bases and 7 bases, with 19 bases remaining between them.

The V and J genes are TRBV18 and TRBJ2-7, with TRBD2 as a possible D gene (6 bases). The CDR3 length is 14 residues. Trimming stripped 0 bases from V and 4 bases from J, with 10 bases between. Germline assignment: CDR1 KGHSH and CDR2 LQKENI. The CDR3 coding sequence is TGTGCCAGCTCACCACCTTCAGGGAGGTACGAGCAGTACTTC. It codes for CASSPPSGRYEQYF.

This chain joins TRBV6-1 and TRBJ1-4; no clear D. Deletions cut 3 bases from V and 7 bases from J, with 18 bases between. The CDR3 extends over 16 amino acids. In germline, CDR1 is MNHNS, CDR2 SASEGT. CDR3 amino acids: CASSEVMGMRSEKLFF. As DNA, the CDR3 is TGTGCCAGCAGTGAGGTAATGGGCATGAGAAGTGAAAAACTGTTTTTT.

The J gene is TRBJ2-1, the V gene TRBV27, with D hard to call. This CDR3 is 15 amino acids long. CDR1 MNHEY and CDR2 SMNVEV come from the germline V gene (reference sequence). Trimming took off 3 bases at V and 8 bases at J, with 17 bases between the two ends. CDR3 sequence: CASSLVGRQPYEQFF. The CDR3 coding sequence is TGTGCCAGCAGTTTGGTTGGCAGGCAACCCTATGAGCAGTTCTTC.

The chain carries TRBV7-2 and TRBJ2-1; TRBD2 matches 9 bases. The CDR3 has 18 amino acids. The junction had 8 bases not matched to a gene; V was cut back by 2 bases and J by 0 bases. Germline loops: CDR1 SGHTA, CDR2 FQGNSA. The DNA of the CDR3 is TGTGCCAGCAGCTTAAATCCGGCGGGAGGGAGCTCCTACAATGAGCAGTTCTTC. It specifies CASSLNPAGGSSYNEQFF.

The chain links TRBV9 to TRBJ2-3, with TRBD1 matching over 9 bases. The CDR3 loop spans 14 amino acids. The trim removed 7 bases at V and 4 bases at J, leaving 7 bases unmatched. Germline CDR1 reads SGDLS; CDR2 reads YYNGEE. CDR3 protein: CASAGTGNPDTQYF. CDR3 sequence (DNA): TGTGCCAGCGCCGGGACAGGGAATCCAGATACGCAGTATTTT.

The DNA of the CDR3 is TGTGCCAGCAGCTTAGTCCCGGGGTTTAGCGGGGGGAGTGAGACCCAGTACTTC. Its protein product is CASSLVPGFSGGSETQYF. The chain carries TRBV7-2 and TRBJ2-5; 10 bases map to TRBD2. The CDR3 totals 18 residues. Germline assignment: CDR1 SGHTA and CDR2 FQGNSA. Trimming at V came to 1 base and at J to 5 bases, leaving 13 bases not matched to a gene.

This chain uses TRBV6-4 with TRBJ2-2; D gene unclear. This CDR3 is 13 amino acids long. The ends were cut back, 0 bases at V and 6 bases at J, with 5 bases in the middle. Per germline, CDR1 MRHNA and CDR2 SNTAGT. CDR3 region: CASSDSVAGELFF. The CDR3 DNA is TGTGCCAGCAGTGACTCTGTCGCCGGGGAGCTGTTTTTT.

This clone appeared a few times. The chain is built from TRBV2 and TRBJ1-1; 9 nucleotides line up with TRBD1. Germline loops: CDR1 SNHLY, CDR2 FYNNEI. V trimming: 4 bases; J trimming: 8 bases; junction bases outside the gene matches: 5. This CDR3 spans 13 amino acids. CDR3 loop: CASSVDRGSEAFF. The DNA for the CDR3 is TGTGCCAGCAGTGTAGACAGGGGGTCGGAAGCTTTCTTT.

CDR3 in DNA: TGCGCCAGCAGCTTGGAGGACAGGGAGATGAACACTGAAGCTTTCTTT. Translation gives CASSLEDREMNTEAFF. The J gene is TRBJ1-1, the V gene TRBV5-1; 8 bases agree with TRBD1. V lost 0 bases to trimming and J lost 0 bases; unmatched junction nucleotides: 4. The germline gives CDR1 SGHRS, CDR2 YFSETQ. The CDR3 loop spans 16 amino acids.

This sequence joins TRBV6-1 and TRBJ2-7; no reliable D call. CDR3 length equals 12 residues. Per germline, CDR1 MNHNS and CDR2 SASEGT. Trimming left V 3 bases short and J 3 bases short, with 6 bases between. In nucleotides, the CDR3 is TGTGCCAGCAGTGAGACAAGCTACGAGCAGTACTTC. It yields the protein CASSETSYEQYF.

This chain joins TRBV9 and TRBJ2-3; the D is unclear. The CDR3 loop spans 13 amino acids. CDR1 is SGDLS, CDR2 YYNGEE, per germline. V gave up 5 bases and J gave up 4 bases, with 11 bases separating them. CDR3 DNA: TGTGCCAGCAGACGTTTGGGCCCAGATACGCAGTATTTT. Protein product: CASRRLGPDTQYF.

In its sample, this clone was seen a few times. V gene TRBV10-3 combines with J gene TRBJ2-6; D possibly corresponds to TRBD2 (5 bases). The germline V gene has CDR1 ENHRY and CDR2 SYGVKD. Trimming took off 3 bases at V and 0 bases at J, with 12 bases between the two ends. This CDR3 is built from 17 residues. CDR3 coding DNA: TGTGCCATCAGTGACGAGGGTGGGATCTCTGGGGCCAACGTCCTGACTTTC. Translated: CAISDEGGISGANVLTF.

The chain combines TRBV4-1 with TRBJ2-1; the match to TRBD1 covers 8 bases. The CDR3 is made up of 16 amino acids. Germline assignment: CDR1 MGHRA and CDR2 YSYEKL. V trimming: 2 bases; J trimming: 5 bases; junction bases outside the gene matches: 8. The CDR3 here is CASSQTGTGNDNEQFF. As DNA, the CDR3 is TGCGCCAGCAGCCAAACCGGGACAGGAAACGACAATGAGCAGTTCTTC.

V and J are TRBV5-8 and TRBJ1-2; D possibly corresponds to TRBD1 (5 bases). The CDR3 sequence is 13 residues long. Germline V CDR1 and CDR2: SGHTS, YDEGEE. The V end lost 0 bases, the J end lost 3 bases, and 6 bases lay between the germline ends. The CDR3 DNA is TGTGCCAGCAGCTTGGGCAGGGACTATGGCTACACCTTC. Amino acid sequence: CASSLGRDYGYTF. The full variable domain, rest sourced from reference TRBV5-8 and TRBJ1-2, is EAGVTQSPTHLIKTRGQQATLRCSPISGHTSVYWYQQALGLGLQFLLWYDEGEERNRGNFPPRFSGRQFPNYSSELNVNALELEDSALYLCASSLGRDYGYTFGSGTRLTVV.

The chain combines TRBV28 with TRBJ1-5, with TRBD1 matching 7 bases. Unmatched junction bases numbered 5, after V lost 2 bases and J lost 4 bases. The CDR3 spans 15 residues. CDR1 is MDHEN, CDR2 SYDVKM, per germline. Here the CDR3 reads CASSLRGGRNQPQHF. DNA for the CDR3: TGTGCCAGCAGTTTACGAGGGGGCCGGAATCAGCCCCAGCATTTT.

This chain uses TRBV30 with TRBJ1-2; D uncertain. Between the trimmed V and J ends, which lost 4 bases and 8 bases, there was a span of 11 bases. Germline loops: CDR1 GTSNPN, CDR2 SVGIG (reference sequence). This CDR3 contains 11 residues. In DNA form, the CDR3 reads TGTGCCTGGATGTACGTTGAGGGCTACACCTTC. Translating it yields CAWMYVEGYTF. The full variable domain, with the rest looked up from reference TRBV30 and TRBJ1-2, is SQTIHQWPATLVQPVGSPLSLECTVEGTSNPNLYWYRQAAGRGLQLLFYSVGIGQISSEVPQNLSASRPQDRQFILSSKKLLLSDSGFYLCAWMYVEGYTFGSGTRLTVV.

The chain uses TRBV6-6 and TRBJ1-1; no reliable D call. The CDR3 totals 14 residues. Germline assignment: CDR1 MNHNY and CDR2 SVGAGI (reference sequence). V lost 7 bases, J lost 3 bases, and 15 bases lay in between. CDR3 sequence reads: CASTYFSRDTEAFF. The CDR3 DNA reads TGTGCCAGCACGTACTTCTCGAGGGACACTGAAGCTTTCTTT.

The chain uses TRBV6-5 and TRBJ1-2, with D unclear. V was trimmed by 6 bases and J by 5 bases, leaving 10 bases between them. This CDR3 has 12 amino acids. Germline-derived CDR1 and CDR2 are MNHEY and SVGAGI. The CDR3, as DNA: TGTGCCAGCAGCGACAAGGCGTATGGCTACACCTTC. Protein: CASSDKAYGYTF.

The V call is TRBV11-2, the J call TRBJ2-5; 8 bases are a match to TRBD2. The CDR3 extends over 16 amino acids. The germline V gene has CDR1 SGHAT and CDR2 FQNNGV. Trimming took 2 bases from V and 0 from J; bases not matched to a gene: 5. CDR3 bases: TGTGCCAGCAGCTTACTACTAGCGGAGTACCAAGAGACCCAGTACTTC. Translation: CASSLLLAEYQETQYF.

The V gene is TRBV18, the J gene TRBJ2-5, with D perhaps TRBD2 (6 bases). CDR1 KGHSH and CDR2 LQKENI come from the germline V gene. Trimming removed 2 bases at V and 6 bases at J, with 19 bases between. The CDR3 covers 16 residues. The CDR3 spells CASSPMSGRGAKTQYF. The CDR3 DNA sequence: TGTGCCAGCTCACCAATGAGTGGGCGGGGAGCGAAGACCCAGTACTTC.

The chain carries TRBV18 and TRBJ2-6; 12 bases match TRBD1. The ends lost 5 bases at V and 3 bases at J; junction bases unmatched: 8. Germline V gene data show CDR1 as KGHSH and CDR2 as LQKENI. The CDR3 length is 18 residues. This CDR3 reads CASSSTGQGARGANVLTF. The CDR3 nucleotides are TGTGCCAGCTCATCCACGGGACAGGGGGCCCGTGGGGCCAACGTCCTGACTTTC.

The CDR3 sequence is CASSFSQGNYGYTF. The CDR3 DNA sequence: TGTGCCAGCAGCTTTTCACAGGGGAACTATGGCTACACCTTC. This chain uses TRBV13 with TRBJ1-2, with TRBD1 identical over 7 bases. Losses at the gene ends were 3 bases for V and 2 bases for J; bases not matched to a gene: 3. The CDR3 sequence is 14 residues long. Per the germline V gene, CDR1 is PRHDT and CDR2 is FYEKMQ (reference sequence). The full variable domain, with the rest looked up from reference TRBV13 and TRBJ1-2, is AAGVIQSPRHLIKEKRETATLKCYPIPRHDTVYWYQQGPGQDPQFLISFYEKMQSDKGSIPDRFSAQQFSDYHSELNMSSLELGDSALYFCASSFSQGNYGYTFGSGTRLTVV.

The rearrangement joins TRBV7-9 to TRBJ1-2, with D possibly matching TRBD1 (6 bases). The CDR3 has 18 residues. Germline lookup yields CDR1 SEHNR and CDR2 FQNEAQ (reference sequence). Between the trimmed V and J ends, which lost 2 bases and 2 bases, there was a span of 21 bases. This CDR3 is CASSLFLTGPLVNYGYTF. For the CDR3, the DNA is TGTGCCAGCAGCTTATTCCTCACAGGGCCCCTAGTAAACTATGGCTACACCTTC.

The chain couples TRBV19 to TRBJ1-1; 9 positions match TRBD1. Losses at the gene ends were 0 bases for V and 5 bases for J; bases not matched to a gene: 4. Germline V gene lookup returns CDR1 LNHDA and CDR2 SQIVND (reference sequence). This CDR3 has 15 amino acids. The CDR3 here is CASSIEGTGKTEAFF. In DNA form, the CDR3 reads TGTGCCAGTAGTATAGAGGGGACAGGGAAAACTGAAGCTTTCTTT.

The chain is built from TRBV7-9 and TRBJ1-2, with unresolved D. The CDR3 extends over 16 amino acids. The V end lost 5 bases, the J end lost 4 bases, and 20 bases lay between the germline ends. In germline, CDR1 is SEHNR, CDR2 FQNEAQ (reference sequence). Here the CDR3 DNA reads TGTGCCAGCAGCGCTCCAGCTTGGGAGGGAATCTATGGCTACACCTTC. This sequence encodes CASSAPAWEGIYGYTF.